This T cell receptor (beta chain) is drawn from a study of OX40 agonist ivuxolimab in advanced cancers. Cycle 7 day 1, cycle 4 day 1, and baseline were the timepoints at which blood was sampled. Profiling relied on immunoSEQ multiplex PCR, and the TCRdb table lists in-frame clones only, not all of them. The table has under 90,000 clones, roughly 91% seen once. CDR3 size: 15 residues. CDR1 is MGHRA and CDR2 is YSYEKL in the germline V gene. Trimming removed 4 bases at V and 0 bases at J, with 13 bases between. The sample consisted of CD4+ or CD8+ T cells sorted from blood, taken in a trial of the OX40 agonist ivuxolimab. The chain links TRBV4-1 to TRBJ2-7, with D perhaps TRBD2 (6 bases). This receptor was obtained from an adult with an advanced solid tumor such as melanoma, head and neck, liver or kidney cancer. This CDR3 is CASSRIGGSSYEQYF. As DNA, the CDR3 is TGCGCCAGCAGCCGGATCGGGGGTTCCTCCTACGAGCAGTACTTC.